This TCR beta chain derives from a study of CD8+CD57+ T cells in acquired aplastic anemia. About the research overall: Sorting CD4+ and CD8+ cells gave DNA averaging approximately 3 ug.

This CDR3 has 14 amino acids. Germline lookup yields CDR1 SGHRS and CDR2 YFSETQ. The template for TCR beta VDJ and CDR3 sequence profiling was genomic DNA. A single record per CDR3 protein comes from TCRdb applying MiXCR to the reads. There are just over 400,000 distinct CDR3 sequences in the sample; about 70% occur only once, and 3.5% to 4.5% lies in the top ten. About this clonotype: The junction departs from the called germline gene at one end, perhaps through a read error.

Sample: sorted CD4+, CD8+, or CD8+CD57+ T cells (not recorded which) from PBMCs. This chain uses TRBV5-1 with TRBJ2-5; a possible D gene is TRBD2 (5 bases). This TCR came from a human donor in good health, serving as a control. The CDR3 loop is CAGSLTGEEETQYF. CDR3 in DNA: TGCGCCGGCAGCTTGACCGGGGAAGAAGAGACCCAGTACTTC. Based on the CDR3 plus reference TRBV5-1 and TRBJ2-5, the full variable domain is KAGVTQTPRYLIKTRGQQVTLSCSPISGHRSVSWYQQTPGQGLQFLFEYFSETQRNKGNFPGRFSGRQFSNSRSEMNVSTLELGDSALYLCAGSLTGEEETQYFGPGTRLLVL.